Detailed here is one TCR beta chain. Which antigen it targets is not known. Per-base qualities were not stored, and no clone one base away is much larger. The source of the sample is a study of human T cells and chemical hapten exposure (dated by TCRdb to the early 2020s). About the investigation overall: For sensitization, 2% DPC in acetone was applied to a 2 cm by 2 cm area of upper inner arm skin. Throughout the study period of around 24 weeks, patients also received therapeutic DPC doses to the scalp every week. Patch tests used Finn chambers with 0.01% DPC on the upper back, scored after 6 days by International Contact Dermatitis Research Group standards. Alopecia areata with under or over 50% scalp involvement, alopecia totalis and alopecia universalis were represented in the patient cohort, which was mostly female. Libraries were combined into a pool for sequencing, and differences in TCR yield between samples came mainly from small differences in library volumes within the pool. In alopecia patients, the study followed how the peripheral blood TCR repertoire changed in vivo over primary and secondary sensitization to diphenylcyclopropenone (DPC), a hapten. Patient blood was sampled pre-sensitization (week 0) and at 2, 6 and about 24 weeks after DPC sensitization. About 30 alopecia patients provided blood for TCR sequencing at one to four time points (pre-sensitization, 2, 6 and 24 weeks). General conclusions and limits of the study: After repeated subsampling, changes were observed in the strength of the expansion versus patch-test correlation and in the threshold at which the correlation became significant. The number of TCRs above 1 in 1000 frequency did not change with DPC sensitization; there was no evidence of global repertoire structure alterations. Expanded TCRs formed significantly more large CDR3 similarity clusters than pre-sensitization or healthy control sets, consistent with antigen-driven responses. Patch test score was positively correlated with the number of PT1 expanded TCRs, with significance at thresholds 8, 16 and 32 but not at 4. All patients had alopecia, a presumed autoimmune disease, so their immune response might differ from that of healthy individuals.

The sample's time point label, decoded: patch test 3, about 24 weeks after DPC sensitization. What the treatment or condition label conveys for this sample: therapeutic diphenylcyclopropenone sensitization with weekly scalp DPC. At every patch-test visit, the blood draw took place before the patch test was put on. Eligible patients were aged 18 to 70, diagnosed with alopecia, deemed suitable for DPC therapy, and excluded if pregnant. Total RNA was isolated from unfractionated whole blood collected in Tempus Blood RNA tubes. Libraries were constructed by RACE. Instrument used: NextSeq 500. Library preparation attached unique molecular identifiers to individual cDNA molecules for quantitative, reproducible TCR counting. For every blood RNA sample, sequencing covered both the TCR alpha and TCR beta chains. Concerning the study's data processing: The median number of TCRs per sample was 95,638, ranging from about 23,224 to 690,600. The Decombinator software suite was used to annotate V, J and CDR3 in the TCR reads. Every sample was subsampled to the same number of TCRs (28,000) for the PS versus PT1 abundance plots. TCRs were defined as expanded if absent before sensitization and observed at least eight times at the 2-week time point. TCRdb passed the public sequencing reads through fastp at Q25 and MiXCR, retaining productive beta sequences. Rows with a matching CDR3 protein are joined into one entry that keeps the most common DNA and genes. These V and J calls originate from TCRdb's pipeline instead of the authors' own analysis. A total of roughly 32,000 distinct CDR3 sequences appear in this sample, over 4.5% of them only once. About 5.6% of the sample belongs to the ten largest clones.

The CDR3 starts with the cysteine, ends with the phenylalanine, and has 13 residues. The retained sequence is limited to the CDR3, 39 bases, with the frame set at the first base. Taken from the germline V gene, the CDR1 and CDR2 loops are MNHNS and SASEGT. V drops 1 base and J drops 2 bases, leaving 5 bases in between. Recombination connected TRBV6-1 to TRBJ1-2, with an unclear D gene assignment. The sample consisted of whole blood, taken in connection with sensitization to the hapten diphenylcyclopropenone (DPC). This clonotype was obtained from a man aged 25 to 40 with alopecia areata. Some clones in this sample may be carry-over from other donors' samples. The DNA reads TGTGCCAGCAGTGAAGGAGGGAACTATGGCTACACCTTC. This codes for CASSEGGNYGYTF.